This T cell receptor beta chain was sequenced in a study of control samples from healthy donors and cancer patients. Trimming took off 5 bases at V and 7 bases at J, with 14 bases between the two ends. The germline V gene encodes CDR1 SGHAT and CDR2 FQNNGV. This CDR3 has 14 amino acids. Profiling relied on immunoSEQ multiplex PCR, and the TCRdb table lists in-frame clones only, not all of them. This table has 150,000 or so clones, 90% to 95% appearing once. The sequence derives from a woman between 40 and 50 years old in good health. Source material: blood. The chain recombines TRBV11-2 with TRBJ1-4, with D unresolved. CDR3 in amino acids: CASSVTRGSEKLFF. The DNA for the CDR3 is TGTGCCAGCAGCGTCACTCGAGGGAGTGAAAAACTGTTTTTT.